The rows below give T cell receptor beta chains drawn from one sample of a study of preoperative IRX-2 immunotherapy in early breast cancer. The repertoire was sequenced with immunoSEQ multiplex PCR; TCRdb's copy has only in-frame clones and lacks some. The sample lists roughly 35,000 clones, 90% to 95% seen once, with 5% to 7.5% in the top ten. The sample was taken from a patient treated with IRX-2 immunotherapy. The receptors originated from a human donor with breast cancer. Each CDR3 is given without its conserved first and last residue. Clone size is stated in some rows and not others, as once, few, many or a class when expanded.

>-|TRBJ2-7|TRBV10-1
ASTGGGVGDEQY
>-|TRBJ1-4|TRBV7-3
ASSWTGGRINEKLF
>-|TRBJ2-4|TRBV7-9
ASSSGAGLAKNIQY
>-|TRBJ2-1|TRBV9
ASSVVGSVNVENEQF
>-|TRBJ2-5|TRBV5-1
ASSLGASQETQY
>-|TRBJ2-5|TRBV6-5
ASRNRAYQTQY
>-|TRBJ1-1|TRBV5-1
ASSLLTGNTEAF
>-|TRBJ2-1|TRBV19
ASSTSGHNEQF
>-|TRBJ1-1|TRBV7-2
ASSPNRHTEAF
>-|TRBJ2-7|TRBV2
ASMGDRGYEQY
>-|TRBJ2-3|TRBV29-1
SVEPGSTDTQY
>-|TRBJ2-4|TRBV12-5
ASGSPGGGNIQY
>-|TRBJ1-2|TRBV18
ASSFDQEIYGYT
>-|TRBJ2-3|TRBV11-2
ASSLAGTDTQY
>once|TRBJ2-2|TRBV7-6
ASSLALTSTHGELF
>-|TRBJ1-5|TRBV19
ASSIGFYSNQPQH
>-|TRBJ2-3|TRBV5-1
ASRTGLIRGTQY
>-|TRBJ1-2|TRBV19
ASSMMTTYGYT
>once|TRBJ2-7|TRBV20-1
SASRHEQY
>once|TRBJ2-7|TRBV18
ASSHRGPSYEQY
>few|TRBJ2-7|TRBV27
ASSLIWTSESYEQY
>-|TRBJ2-2|TRBV11-3
ASSLRQGGTGELF
>-|TRBJ2-3|TRBV5-8
ASSLHWGGATDTQY
>-|TRBJ2-7|TRBV15
ATSSRRDSYEQY
>-|TRBJ2-3|TRBV6-5
ASGRAQSTDTQY
>-|TRBJ2-3|TRBV5-4
ASRASGTSTDTQY
>-|TRBJ1-2|TRBV5-5
ASSLAWIYGYT
>-|TRBJ1-1|TRBV7-8
ASSGDRGGITEAF
>-|TRBJ1-2|TRBV7-9
ATKRQTYGYT
>-|TRBJ1-2|TRBV28
ASSLVGRDGYT
>-|TRBJ2-7|TRBV7-6
ASSLVQGQSSSYEQY
>-|TRBJ2-1|TRBV7-2
ASSLESRGTGLNEQF
>-|TRBJ1-1|TRBV18
ASSRRGEAF
>-|TRBJ2-5|TRBV19
ASSIGGVVRETQY
>-|TRBJ2-7|TRBV18
ASSSPLGQGFSYEQY
>-|TRBJ2-3|TRBV10-2
ASRDQTRISGTSDTQY
>-|TRBJ1-5|TRBV28
ASRTPFGQGNQPQH
>-|TRBJ1-5|TRBV19
ASRVVDQPQH
>-|TRBJ2-7|TRBV19
ASSMAPASGEQY
>once|TRBJ2-3|TRBV6-4
ASSEQGARDTQY
>-|TRBJ2-1|TRBV9
ASSVVSSGTNEQF
>-|TRBJ2-7|TRBV29-1
SVEGPSEQY
>once|TRBJ1-6|TRBV4-1
ASSQAGQPGDNSPLH
>-|TRBJ2-2|TRBV6-1
ASGRVPGRTGELF
>-|TRBJ2-1|TRBV11-2
ASLNRDREYNEQF